A selection of T cell receptor beta chains follows, all from one sample in a study of cytomegalovirus exposure and HLA in healthy donors. Profiling relied on immunoSEQ multiplex PCR, and the TCRdb table lists in-frame clones only, not all of them. The table has around 120,000 clones, around four fifths seen once. Sequences were obtained from PBMCs. Receptors were obtained from a boy under 10 years old in good health and CMV-seronegative. The conserved cysteine and the conserved F or W are not part of the CDR3 here.

TRBV7-2	ASSTQVTVIYGYT
TRBV7-9	SSSLNSLEVYEQY
TRBV9	ASSVGDRGLSGYT
TRBV6-6	ASSPREVNEQF
TRBV9	ASSVAKGGVGDTIY
TRBV9	ASSETANYGYT
TRBV10-3	AISDPGTSGSLSKTGELF
TRBV30	AWSPRDRISGNTIY
TRBV2	ASRAGTSGGSSEQY
TRBV10-3	AISYGGLTEAF
TRBV19	ASRRTRNQPQH
TRBV19	ASFGQGDDGYT
TRBV4-1	ASSQDPLTSGHNEQF
TRBV5-1	ASSSGGTYGYT
TRBV5-1	ASSVDFNEQF
TRBV11-3	ASFRQTYNEQF
TRBV9	ASSVGPQGGDGYT
TRBV5-4	ATHGGSAYEQY
TRBV9	ASSVGGVEGNEQF
TRBV4-3	ASSQDRPSGGNNEQF
TRBV5-1	ASSLAAGQTNSPLH
TRBV7-6	ASSGRGRGIYNEQF
TRBV6-1	ASNLPGELF
TRBV2	ASRTGTVGNTIY
TRBV4-1	ASSQDGAGIGYT
TRBV27	ASSFLASGLADTQY
TRBV10-2	ASSEFYRGMNTEAF
TRBV5-1	ASSFTDRATEAF